This note documents a single T cell receptor (beta chain) sequence. The antigen remains undetermined. This specimen belongs to a study of cytomegalovirus exposure and HLA in healthy donors. Study-level results: Associated with HLA alleles at 0.05 false discovery rate in a later analysis were 16,951 TCR beta sequences. Generally TCR sequences proved uncommon, though certain public TCRs appeared in numerous donors. According to reports, the classifier identified cytomegalovirus status with high specificity and sensitivity. An ancestry cluster, one associated with Asian ancestry, reportedly showed fewer N-insertions than the roughly 670-donor mean in a later analysis.

PCR was performed using 60 Vbeta and 13 Jbeta primers. Some clones are missing from TCRdb's copy, which holds only in-frame ones; the method was immunoSEQ multiplex PCR. The top ten hold roughly 1.9% of the sample, which has 150,000 to 200,000 clones, around 74% seen once. The sequenced material came from PBMCs. This sequence originates from a female donor in good health and CMV-seronegative.

The CDR3, as DNA: TGTGCCAGCAGCGTAGGGGGGACTAGCGGGGCTACCGGGGAGCTGTTTTTT. Its protein is CASSVGGTSGATGELFF. The chain combines TRBV9 with TRBJ2-2; 13 bases match TRBD2. V lost 0 bases and J lost 5; bases outside the gene matches: 4. CDR1 and CDR2 from the germline V gene are SGDLS and YYNGEE. The CDR3 covers 17 residues.